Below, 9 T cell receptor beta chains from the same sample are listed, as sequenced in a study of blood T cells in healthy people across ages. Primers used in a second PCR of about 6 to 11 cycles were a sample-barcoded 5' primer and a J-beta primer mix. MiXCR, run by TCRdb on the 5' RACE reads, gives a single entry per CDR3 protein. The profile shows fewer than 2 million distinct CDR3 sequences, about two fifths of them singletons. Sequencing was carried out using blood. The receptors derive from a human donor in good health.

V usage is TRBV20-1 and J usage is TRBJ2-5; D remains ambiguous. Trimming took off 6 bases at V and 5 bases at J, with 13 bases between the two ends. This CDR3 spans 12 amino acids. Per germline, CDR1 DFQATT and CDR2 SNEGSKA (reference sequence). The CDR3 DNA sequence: TGCAGTGCCCACCCTCTAGGGGAGACCCAGTACTTC. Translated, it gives CSAHPLGETQYF.

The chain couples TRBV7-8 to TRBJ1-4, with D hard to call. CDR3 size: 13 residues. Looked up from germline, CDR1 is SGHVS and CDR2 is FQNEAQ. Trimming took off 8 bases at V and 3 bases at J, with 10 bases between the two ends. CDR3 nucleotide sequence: TGTGCCAGCCGACGGGCGGCTAATGAAAAACTGTTTTTT. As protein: CASRRAANEKLFF. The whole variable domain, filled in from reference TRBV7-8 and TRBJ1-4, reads GAGVSQSPRYKVAKRGQDVALRCDPISGHVSLFWYQQALGQGPEFLTYFQNEAQLDKSGLPSDRFFAERPEGSVSTLKIQRTQQEDSAVYLCASRRAANEKLFFGSGTQLSVL.

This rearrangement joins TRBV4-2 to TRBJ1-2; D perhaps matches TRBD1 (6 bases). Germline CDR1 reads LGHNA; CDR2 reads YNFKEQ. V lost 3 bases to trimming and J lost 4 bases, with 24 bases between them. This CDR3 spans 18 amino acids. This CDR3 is CASSHTLGAREGGYGYTF. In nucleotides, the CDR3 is TGTGCCAGCAGCCATACGCTCGGGGCAAGGGAAGGGGGCTATGGCTACACCTTC.

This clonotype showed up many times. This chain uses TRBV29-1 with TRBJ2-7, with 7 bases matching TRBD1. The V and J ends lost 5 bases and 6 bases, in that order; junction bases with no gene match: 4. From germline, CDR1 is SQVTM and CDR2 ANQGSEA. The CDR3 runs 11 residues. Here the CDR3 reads CSVRQGGEQYF. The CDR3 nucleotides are TGCAGCGTTAGACAGGGCGGCGAGCAGTACTTC.

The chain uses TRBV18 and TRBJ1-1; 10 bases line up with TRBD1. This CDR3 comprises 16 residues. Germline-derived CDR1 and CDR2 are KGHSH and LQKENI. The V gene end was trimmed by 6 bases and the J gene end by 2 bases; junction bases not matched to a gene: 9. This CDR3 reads CASSERQGASNTEAFF. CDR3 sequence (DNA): TGTGCCAGCTCGGAACGACAGGGGGCGTCAAACACTGAAGCTTTCTTT.

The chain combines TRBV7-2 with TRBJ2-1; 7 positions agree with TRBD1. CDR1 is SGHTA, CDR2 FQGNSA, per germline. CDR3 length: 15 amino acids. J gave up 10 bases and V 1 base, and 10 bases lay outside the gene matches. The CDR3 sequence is CASSLVGTAMWEQFF. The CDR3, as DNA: TGTGCCAGCAGCTTAGTCGGGACAGCGATGTGGGAGCAGTTCTTC.

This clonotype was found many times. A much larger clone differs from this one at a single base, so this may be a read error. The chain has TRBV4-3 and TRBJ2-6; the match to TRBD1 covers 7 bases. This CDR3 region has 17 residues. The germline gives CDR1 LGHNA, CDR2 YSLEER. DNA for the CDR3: TGCGCCAGCAGCCCGGACAGGCTCCTGTCCGGGGCCAACGTCCGGACTTTC. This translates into CASSPDRLLSGANVRTF.

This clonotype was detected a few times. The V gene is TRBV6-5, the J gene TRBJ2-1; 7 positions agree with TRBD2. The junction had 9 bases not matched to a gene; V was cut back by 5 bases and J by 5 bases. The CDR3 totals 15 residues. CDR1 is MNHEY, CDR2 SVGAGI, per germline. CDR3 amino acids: CASSPSPGGNNEQFF. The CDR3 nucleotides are TGTGCCAGCAGTCCCAGCCCGGGGGGAAACAATGAGCAGTTCTTC.

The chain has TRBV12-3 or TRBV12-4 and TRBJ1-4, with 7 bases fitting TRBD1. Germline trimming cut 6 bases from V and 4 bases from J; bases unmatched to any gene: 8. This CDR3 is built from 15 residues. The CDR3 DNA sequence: TGTGCCAGCAGCCCCCGCAGGGGGATTAATGAAAAACTGTTTTTT. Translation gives CASSPRRGINEKLFF.